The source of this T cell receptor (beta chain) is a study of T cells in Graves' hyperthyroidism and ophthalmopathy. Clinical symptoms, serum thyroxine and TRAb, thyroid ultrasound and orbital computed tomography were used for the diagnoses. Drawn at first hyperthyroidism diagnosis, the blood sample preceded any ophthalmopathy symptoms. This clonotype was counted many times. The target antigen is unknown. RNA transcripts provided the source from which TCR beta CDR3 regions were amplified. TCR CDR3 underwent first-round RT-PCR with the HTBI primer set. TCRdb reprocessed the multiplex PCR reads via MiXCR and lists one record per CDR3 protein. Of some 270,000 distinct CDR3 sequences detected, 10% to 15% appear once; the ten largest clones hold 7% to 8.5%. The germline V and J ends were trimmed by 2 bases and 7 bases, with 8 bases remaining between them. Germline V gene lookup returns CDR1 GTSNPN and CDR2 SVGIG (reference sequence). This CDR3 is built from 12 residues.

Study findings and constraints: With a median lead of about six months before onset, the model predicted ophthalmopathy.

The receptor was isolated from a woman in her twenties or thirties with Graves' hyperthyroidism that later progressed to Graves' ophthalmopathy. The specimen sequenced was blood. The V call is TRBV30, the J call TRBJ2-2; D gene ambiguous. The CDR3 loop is CAWSLFGGELFF. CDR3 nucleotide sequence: TGTGCCTGGAGTCTCTTTGGCGGGGAGCTGTTTTTT.